These 21 T cell receptor beta chains were all obtained from the same sample, sequenced in a study of regulatory T cells in long-lasting Graves disease. Building of the TCR beta libraries involved iRepertoire HTBI primers and Arm-PCR of CDR3 regions. In TCRdb, the multiplex PCR reads were re-called with MiXCR into one record per CDR3 protein. Seen here are hundreds of thousands of distinct CDR3 sequences, under 25% observed once, and the top ten hold around 13%. As for time point: persistent/refractory GD, antithyroid drugs over 5 years with positive TRAb. Construction of the TCR library relied on RNA isolated from PBMCs. The sequenced sample was peripheral blood mononuclear cells (PBMCs), obtained when the disease was refractory, from a patient treated with antithyroid drugs. The receptors derive from a female donor with Graves disease.

The sample holds many counts of this clonotype. V is TRBV28 and J is TRBJ1-5; the D is unclear. Trimming left V 7 bases short and J 3 bases short, with 13 bases between. The CDR3 has 14 residues. Germline-derived CDR1 and CDR2 are MDHEN and SYDVKM. The CDR3 DNA is TGTGCCAGCAACCCATGGCAGCACAATCAGCCCCAGCATTTT. It codes for CASNPWQHNQPQHF.

This clonotype has a count of ten or more. The rearrangement joins TRBV29-1 to TRBJ1-5; D unclear. Germline lookup yields CDR1 SQVTM and CDR2 ANQGSEA. V dropped 0 bases and J dropped 11 bases, with 11 bases sitting between them. The CDR3 is 12 residues long. The CDR3 DNA follows: TGCAGCGTTGAAGAAAAGGGCATAGCCCAGCATTTT. It encodes CSVEEKGIAQHF.

The J gene is TRBJ1-3, the V gene TRBV19; 8 bases fit TRBD1. The V gene end was trimmed by 4 bases and the J gene end by 3 bases; junction bases not matched to a gene: 5. The germline V gene has CDR1 LNHDA and CDR2 SQIVND (reference sequence). The CDR3 spans 15 residues. The chain's CDR3 is CASSTPGQGGNTIYF. DNA of the CDR3: TGTGCCAGTAGTACACCCGGACAGGGTGGAAACACCATATATTTT.

Ten or more counts support this clonotype. This chain joins TRBV6-2 or TRBV6-3 and TRBJ2-7; tentatively, D is TRBD2 (5 bases). The V gene lost 0 bases and the J gene lost 9 bases, with 15 bases spanning the gap. The CDR3 totals 14 residues. Germline values: CDR1 MNHEY, CDR2 SVGEGT. The CDR3 region is CASSYSRGTAGQYF. The DNA for the CDR3 is TGTGCCAGCAGTTACTCGAGAGGAACCGCGGGGCAGTACTTC.

This chain links TRBV7-2 with TRBJ2-1; D unresolved. V lost 1 base and J 1 base, leaving 5 bases between the germline ends. From germline, CDR1 is SGHTA and CDR2 FQGNSA. The CDR3 consists of 14 residues. CDR3 bases: TGTGCCAGCAGCTTAGTTCGGTCCTACAATGAGCAGTTCTTC. This codes for CASSLVRSYNEQFF.

The genes are TRBV28 and TRBJ2-7; 12 bases match TRBD1. V lost 6 bases and J lost 6; bases outside the gene matches: 6. The CDR3 contains 14 residues. Germline CDR1 is MDHEN and CDR2 is SYDVKM. The CDR3 sequence: CASRTGTGGSEQYF. CDR3 sequence (DNA): TGTGCCAGCAGGACCGGGACAGGGGGCTCCGAGCAGTACTTC.

The J gene is TRBJ2-7, the V gene TRBV20-1, with a tentative D call TRBD2 (5 bases). Germline V CDR1 and CDR2: DFQATT, SNEGSKA (reference sequence). The V end was cut by 3 bases, the J end by 0 bases, with 9 bases between. The CDR3 totals 13 residues. The DNA of the CDR3 is TGCAGTGCTAGCGGGGTGAGCTCCTACGAGCAGTACTTC. Translation gives CSASGVSSYEQYF.

In this sample, this clonotype turned up many times. The V and J genes are TRBV27 and TRBJ1-6; D ambiguous. The CDR3 sequence is 15 residues long. V lost 7 bases to trimming and J lost 9 bases, with 19 bases between them. From germline, CDR1 is MNHEY and CDR2 SMNVEV (reference sequence). The CDR3 region is CASTDFTPKGSPLHF. The CDR3 DNA reads as TGTGCCAGCACCGATTTTACCCCGAAGGGTTCACCCCTCCACTTT.

This clonotype was recorded at least ten times. V usage is TRBV10-3 and J usage is TRBJ2-7; 12 bases map to TRBD1. CDR1 is ENHRY, CDR2 SYGVKD, per germline. The CDR3 runs to 13 residues. The J segment lost 5 bases and the V segment lost 8 bases, leaving 4 bases of the junction unmatched. The CDR3 here is CAIPGTGGNEQYF. For the CDR3, the DNA is TGTGCCATCCCGGGGACAGGGGGCAACGAGCAGTACTTC.

In its sample, this clonotype was seen a few times. The rearrangement joins TRBV6-5 to TRBJ2-7; possible D gene TRBD1, 5 bases. Trimming removed 2 bases from V and 2 bases from J, with 10 bases in between. This CDR3 is built from 14 residues. The germline gives CDR1 MNHEY, CDR2 SVGAGI. The DNA of the CDR3 is TGTGCCAGCAGTTACCAGGGCCCCACCTACGAGCAGTACTTC. Protein sequence: CASSYQGPTYEQYF.

This clonotype was picked up many times. This sequence joins TRBV5-1 and TRBJ1-1; 9 positions agree with TRBD1. The length of the CDR3 is 15 residues. The germline CDR1 and CDR2 sequences are SGHRS and YFSETQ. With V trimmed by 4 bases and J by 1 base, 5 bases remained unmatched. The CDR3 protein is CASSDTGGWNTEAFF. DNA of the CDR3: TGCGCCAGCAGCGACACAGGGGGCTGGAACACTGAAGCTTTCTTT.

This clonotype was picked up a small number of times. The chain links TRBV6-2 or TRBV6-3 to TRBJ1-5; D not resolved. Trimming left V 0 bases short and J 0 bases short, with 9 bases between. CDR1 MNHEY and CDR2 SVGEGT come from the germline V gene. The CDR3 has 16 residues. The CDR3 coding sequence is TGTGCCAGCAGTTACTCATCAGATTATAGCAATCAGCCCCAGCATTTT. It specifies CASSYSSDYSNQPQHF.

The chain has TRBV29-1 and TRBJ2-1; D tentatively fits TRBD1 or TRBD2 (5 bases each). V lost 3 bases and J 7 bases, leaving 13 bases between the germline ends. The CDR3 totals 13 residues. CDR1 is SQVTM, CDR2 ANQGSEA, per germline. CDR3 DNA sequence: TGCAGCGTTGACAGGGACGGACGGAATGAGCAGTTCTTC. This gives the protein CSVDRDGRNEQFF.

The chain has TRBV7-6 and TRBJ2-3, with D possibly matching TRBD2 (6 bases). Germline CDR1 is SGHVS and CDR2 is FNYEAQ. V was trimmed by 0 bases and J by 3 bases, leaving 22 bases between them. CDR3 length: 19 residues. The CDR3 DNA follows: TGTGCCAGCAGCTTAGCCCCCCCCGGGGGAGGCGGAGGGACAGATACGCAGTATTTT. Its translation: CASSLAPPGGGGGTDTQYF.

This clonotype was found many times. The V call is TRBV6-1, the J call TRBJ1-6; the D is unclear. From germline, CDR1 is MNHNS and CDR2 SASEGT. Trimming took off 7 bases at V and 7 bases at J, with 14 bases between the two ends. This CDR3 has 14 amino acids. The CDR3 nucleotides are TGTGCCAGCATCAAAGGAGTCTGGAATTCACCCCTCCACTTT. Its protein is CASIKGVWNSPLHF.

For this clonotype: A much larger clonotype is one base distant, so this may be a read error. The chain couples TRBV3-1 to TRBJ1-1; D is perhaps TRBD1 (5 bases). With 5 bases removed from V and 8 bases from J, the gap between germline ends came to 12 bases. CDR3 size: 12 residues. Germline assignment: CDR1 LGHDT and CDR2 YNNKEL (reference sequence). CDR3 coding DNA: TGTGCCAGCAGCGGAAGGGGCAGAGAAGCTTTCTTT. Its protein product is CASSGRGREAFF.

This clonotype was detected a few times. The chain combines TRBV7-3 with TRBJ2-5; 7 nucleotides line up with TRBD2. This CDR3 is 13 amino acids long. Trimming took 3 bases from V and 3 from J; bases not matched to a gene: 1. In germline, CDR1 is SGHTA, CDR2 FQGTGA. The CDR3 sequence is CASSFGTKETQYF. The DNA for the CDR3 is TGTGCCAGCAGCTTCGGGACTAAAGAGACCCAGTACTTC.

The chain links TRBV28 to TRBJ2-7; D is uncertain. The CDR3 runs 12 residues. CDR1 is MDHEN and CDR2 is SYDVKM in the germline V gene. Trimming removed 3 bases at V and 8 bases at J, with 11 bases between. The CDR3 DNA reads as TGTGCCAGCAGTTTTGACCCTACGAAGCAGTACTTC. Translating it yields CASSFDPTKQYF. The whole variable domain, remainder taken from reference TRBV28 and TRBJ2-7, is DVKVTQSSRYLVKRTGEKVFLECVQDMDHENMFWYRQDPGLGLRLIYFSYDVKMKEKGDIPEGYSVSREKKERFSLILESASTNQTSMYLCASSFDPTKQYFGPGTRLTVT.

The J gene is TRBJ2-4, the V gene TRBV19; the D gene is possibly TRBD1 (5 bases). With 7 bases removed from V and 7 bases from J, the gap between germline ends came to 8 bases. The CDR3 consists of 11 residues. Germline V gene lookup returns CDR1 LNHDA and CDR2 SQIVND (reference sequence). CDR3 bases: TGTGCCAGTAAGGCAGGGAACATTCAGTACTTC. Protein: CASKAGNIQYF.

This clonotype was observed many times. The V call is TRBV7-2, the J call TRBJ1-2, with D unclear. The CDR3 is 15 residues long. Germline V lookup: CDR1 SGHTA, CDR2 FQGNSA. V was cut by 1 base and J by 8 bases, with 17 bases left in between. This CDR3 is CASSLGSREYGGYTF. The CDR3 region has the DNA TGTGCCAGCAGCTTAGGATCGAGGGAGTACGGGGGCTACACCTTC.

A word on this clonotype: Since a much larger clone is just one base distant, this may be a read error. The gene calls are TRBV6-2 or TRBV6-3 and TRBJ1-6, with D maybe TRBD1 (5 bases). The length of the CDR3 is 17 residues. Germline CDR1 MNHEY, CDR2 SVGEGT. The CDR3 DNA reads as TGTGCCTGCAGTTACTCGATGGGACCTACGGGGTTTTCACCCCTCCACTTT. This encodes CACSYSMGPTGFSPLHF.